This T cell receptor beta chain is from a study of blood T cell repertoires in COVID-19. Overall study context: T cells, B-cell-depleted T cells, or PBMCs supplied cDNA or gDNA.

Here immunoSEQ multiplex PCR was the method, and the copy in TCRdb shows in-frame clones only, minus some. This table has 50,000 to 70,000 clones, just over 85% appearing once. The V gene's germline CDR1 is KGHSH and CDR2 LQKENI. This CDR3 is built from 13 residues. V was trimmed by 6 bases and J by 8 bases, leaving 14 bases between them. This clone was seen once. The specimen sequenced was peripheral blood. This receptor was identified in a man in his sixties with acute or convalescent COVID-19. The chain recombines TRBV18 with TRBJ2-1, with D possibly matching TRBD1 (6 bases). CDR3 in amino acids: CASSSIQGYEQFF. For the CDR3, the DNA is TGTGCCAGCTCGTCCATACAGGGTTATGAGCAGTTCTTC. Together with reference TRBV18 and TRBJ2-1, the CDR3 gives the full variable domain: NAGVMQNPRHLVRRRGQEARLRCSPMKGHSHVYWYRQLPEEGLKFMVYLQKENIIDESGMPKERFSAEFPKEGPSILRIQQVVRGDSAAYFCASSSIQGYEQFFGPGTRLTVL.